Sequencing of this T cell receptor (beta chain) was carried out in a study of shared clonotypes between healthy human individuals. Study-wide background: A donor's plate count was three for CD4 naive and three for CD4 memory; CD8 naive had two and CD8 memory one. Study-wide results and caveats: Sequencing of the sorted subsets was shown by rarefaction to be incomplete despite large depth.

With respect to this clone: Its antigen is unknown.

The CDR3 contains 12 residues. Trimming stripped 4 bases from V and 4 bases from J, with 7 bases between. CDR1 and CDR2 from the germline V gene are MDHEN and SYDVKM. Data came from immunoSEQ multiplex PCR; TCRdb stores just in-frame clones and leaves some out. The table records some 1 million clones, around four fifths of them present only once. The sequenced sample was memory CD4+ T cells sorted from blood. The subset here: CD45RA-negative fraction. This rearrangement joins TRBV28 to TRBJ1-1; D unresolved. The source of this sequence is a man younger than 35 in good health. The chain's CDR3 is CASSSLLTEAFF. The DNA of the CDR3 is TGTGCCAGCAGTTCCCTTCTCACTGAAGCTTTCTTT.